The rows below give T cell receptor beta chains drawn from one sample of a study of CD8+ T cells in alopecia areata. The repertoire was sequenced with immunoSEQ multiplex PCR; TCRdb's copy has only in-frame clones and lacks some. The data show 90,000 to 120,000 clones, with roughly 84% seen just once and under 25% held by the top ten. The sequencing used CD8+ T cells sorted from blood, collected at week 24, from a patient treated with tofacitinib. These receptors came from a human donor with alopecia areata. Both conserved end residues are part of each CDR3. Fields, in order: CDR3 protein, CDR3 DNA, V gene, J gene, D gene, clone size. A D gene is named only where the DNA matches it firmly. Size values are once, few and many counts, or a class for expanded clones, and some rows have none.

CASSQFLGEDTQYF	TGTGCCAGCAGCCAATTCCTAGGCGAAGATACGCAGTATTTT	TRBV4-2	TRBJ2-3	.	.
CASSYSSVSGSYEQYF	TGTGCCAGCAGTTACTCCTCTGTCTCCGGCTCCTACGAGCAGTACTTC	TRBV6-5	TRBJ2-7	.	.
CAISGDAPGTGELFF	TGTGCCATCAGTGGGGACGCTCCAGGGACCGGGGAGCTGTTTTTT	TRBV10-3	TRBJ2-2	.	.
CASRFGVPLYNEQFF	TGTGCCAGCAGGTTCGGAGTCCCCCTCTACAATGAGCAGTTCTTC	TRBV6-6	TRBJ2-1	.	once
CASSSGQGSTGELFF	TGTGCCAGCAGTTCAGGACAGGGGAGCACCGGGGAGCTGTTTTTT	TRBV6-6	TRBJ2-2	TRBD1	.
CASSIIAGELFF	TGTGCCAGTAGTATTATTGCCGGGGAGCTGTTTTTT	TRBV19	TRBJ2-2	.	.
CASSLPLAGVQFF	TGTGCCAGCAGCTTGCCACTAGCGGGGGTGCAGTTCTTC	TRBV5-4	TRBJ2-1	TRBD2	.
CASSLGVEQFF	TGTGCCAGCAGTTTGGGAGTTGAGCAGTTCTTC	TRBV6-5	TRBJ2-1	.	.
CASSLGQPQHF	TGTGCCAGCAGTTTAGGTCAGCCCCAGCATTTT	TRBV6-6	TRBJ1-5	.	.
CASSREGGTGELFF	TGTGCCAGCAGCCGCGAGGGCGGCACCGGGGAGCTGTTTTTT	TRBV7-8	TRBJ2-2	.	.
CASGTGSSYEQYF	TGTGCCAGCGGGACAGGAAGCTCCTACGAGCAGTACTTC	TRBV6-1	TRBJ2-7	TRBD1	.
CATSRDLGRGKTQYF	TGTGCCACCAGCAGAGATCTTGGCAGGGGAAAGACCCAGTACTTC	TRBV15	TRBJ2-5	.	.
CASSLRTDQETQYF	TGTGCCAGCAGCTTAAGGACAGATCAAGAGACCCAGTACTTC	TRBV7-8	TRBJ2-5	.	.
CASSSRVYEQYF	TGTGCCAGCAGCTCCCGGGTCTACGAGCAGTACTTC	TRBV7-9	TRBJ2-7	.	few
CASSKEAFKTTEAFF	TGCGCCAGCAGCAAAGAGGCTTTTAAGACCACTGAAGCTTTCTTT	TRBV4-1	TRBJ1-1	.	.
CASSLDPGGGETQYF	TGTGCCAGCAGCTTAGATCCAGGGGGTGGAGAGACCCAGTACTTC	TRBV7-6	TRBJ2-5	TRBD1	.
CASSRGGDTQYF	TGTGCCAGCAGCCGCGGGGGAGATACGCAGTATTTT	TRBV6-5	TRBJ2-3	TRBD2	.
CASSLTTGEDTQYF	TGTGCCAGCAGCTTGACGACTGGGGAAGATACGCAGTATTTT	TRBV7-2	TRBJ2-3	.	.
CASSPKPQGGYNEQFF	TGCGCCAGCAGCCCTAAGCCCCAAGGGGGATACAATGAGCAGTTCTTC	TRBV5-1	TRBJ2-1	.	.
CASSKWAGTYEQYF	TGTGCCAGTAGCAAATGGGCAGGCACCTACGAGCAGTACTTC	TRBV19	TRBJ2-7	.	.
CASSFASGGTNTGELFF	TGTGCCAGCAGCTTCGCTAGCGGGGGGACGAACACCGGGGAGCTGTTTTTT	TRBV13	TRBJ2-2	TRBD2	.
CASSLLAGESDTQYF	TGTGCCAGCAGTTTACTAGCGGGGGAGTCAGATACGCAGTATTTT	TRBV6-5	TRBJ2-3	TRBD2	.
CASSLSGGSNSPLHF	TGCGCCAGCAGCTTGAGCGGGGGCAGTAATTCACCCCTCCACTTT	TRBV5-1	TRBJ1-6	.	.
CARLSGTDYNEQFF	TGTGCCAGGTTAAGCGGGACTGACTACAATGAGCAGTTCTTC	TRBV6-1	TRBJ2-1	TRBD2	few
CASSYSSGVYEAFF	TGTGCCAGCAGTTACTCGTCCGGCGTTTATGAAGCTTTCTTT	TRBV6-5	TRBJ1-1	.	.
CASSYSGGGALEQFF	TGTGCCAGCAGTTACTCGGGCGGGGGGGCCCTTGAGCAGTTCTTC	TRBV6-5	TRBJ2-1	TRBD2	.
CASRTTGTGHEQYF	TGTGCCAGCAGAACCACCGGGACAGGGCATGAGCAGTACTTC	TRBV5-4	TRBJ2-7	TRBD1	.
CSVVLGGDYGYTF	TGCAGCGTTGTACTAGGGGGCGACTATGGCTACACCTTC	TRBV29-1	TRBJ1-2	TRBD1	.
CAIQTSGGADTQYF	TGTGCCATCCAGACTAGCGGGGGCGCAGATACGCAGTATTTT	TRBV28	TRBJ2-3	TRBD2	few
CASSFITNTEAFF	TGTGCCAGCAGCTTTATTACGAACACTGAAGCTTTCTTT	TRBV5-6	TRBJ1-1	.	few
CASSYGQLGATQYF	TGTGCCAGCAGTTACGGGCAATTGGGGGCTACGCAGTATTTT	TRBV6-5	TRBJ2-3	.	.
CASSQLPGTERNTEAFF	TGCGCCAGCAGCCAGCTCCCCGGGACAGAAAGGAACACTGAAGCTTTCTTT	TRBV4-3	TRBJ1-1	TRBD1	.
CASSHKETQYF	TGCGCCAGCAGCCATAAAGAGACCCAGTACTTC	TRBV4-1	TRBJ2-5	.	.
CASTPRTGEEEETQYF	TGTGCCAGCACCCCACGGACAGGGGAGGAAGAAGAGACCCAGTACTTC	TRBV5-6	TRBJ2-5	TRBD1	.
CASSGQPKGTQYF	TGTGCCAGTAGTGGACAGCCCAAAGGGACCCAGTACTTC	TRBV19	TRBJ2-5	.	.
CASNGQGETEAFF	TGTGCCAGCAACGGACAGGGGGAAACTGAAGCTTTCTTT	TRBV6-1	TRBJ1-1	TRBD1	.
CASSQGLAGYEQYF	TGCGCCAGCAGCCAAGGACTAGCGGGGTACGAGCAGTACTTC	TRBV4-3	TRBJ2-7	TRBD2	.
CASSPGQAVNTEAFF	TGTGCCAGCAGCCCGGGACAGGCGGTGAACACTGAAGCTTTCTTT	TRBV7-6	TRBJ1-1	TRBD1	.
CASSEGPSGEQYF	TGTGCCAGCAGTGAGGGTCCCTCCGGCGAGCAGTACTTC	TRBV2	TRBJ2-7	.	.
CASSYDFSSYNEQFF	TGTGCCAGCAGTTACGACTTCAGCTCCTACAATGAGCAGTTCTTC	TRBV6-6	TRBJ2-1	.	once
CASSALGVQETQYF	TGTGCCAGCAGTGCCTTAGGGGTCCAAGAGACCCAGTACTTC	TRBV27	TRBJ2-5	.	.
CASSLWTENTEAFF	TGCGCCAGCAGCCTATGGACGGAGAACACTGAAGCTTTCTTT	TRBV5-1	TRBJ1-1	.	once
CASSQEGAGETQYF	TGTGCCAGCAGCCAAGAAGGGGCGGGGGAGACCCAGTACTTC	TRBV4-2	TRBJ2-5	.	.
CASTPPASGPNYEQYF	TGTGCCAGCACCCCCCCAGCTAGCGGACCGAACTACGAGCAGTACTTC	TRBV7-8	TRBJ2-7	TRBD2	.
CASSYKQGTYEQYF	TGTGCCAGCAGCTACAAACAGGGGACCTACGAGCAGTACTTC	TRBV7-6	TRBJ2-7	TRBD1	once
CASIPLLSRNTGELFF	TGTGCCAGCATTCCCCTTTTGTCCCGGAACACCGGGGAGCTGTTTTTT	TRBV2	TRBJ2-2	.	.
CASSSRDALGVTQYF	TGTGCCAGCAGTTCCCGGGACGCCTTGGGTGTCACCCAGTACTTC	TRBV6-6	TRBJ2-5	.	.
CSVEGRDITDTQYF	TGCAGCGTTGAAGGCCGTGACATCACAGATACGCAGTATTTT	TRBV29-1	TRBJ2-3	.	.
CASSLSGAEIYEQYF	TGCGCCAGCAGCCTCTCTGGGGCGGAAATCTACGAGCAGTACTTC	TRBV4-3	TRBJ2-7	.	.
CASGRIGTGTYEQYF	TGTGCTAGTGGCCGAATAGGGACAGGGACCTACGAGCAGTACTTC	TRBV12-5	TRBJ2-7	TRBD1	.
CASSQAWPEETQYF	TGCGCCAGCAGCCAAGCGTGGCCTGAAGAGACCCAGTACTTC	TRBV4-3	TRBJ2-5	.	.
CASSQDIGEGPNTEAFF	TGCGCCAGCAGCCAAGATATTGGGGAGGGACCGAACACTGAAGCTTTCTTT	TRBV4-3	TRBJ1-1	.	.
CSVEGAGFKETQYF	TGCAGCGTTGAGGGGGCTGGTTTTAAAGAGACCCAGTACTTC	TRBV29-1	TRBJ2-5	.	.
CASASSGGIYEQYF	TGTGCCAGCGCCTCTAGCGGGGGGATCTACGAGCAGTACTTC	TRBV27	TRBJ2-7	TRBD2	.
CASSLAQYGGGGRAFF	TGTGCCAGCAGCTTAGCACAGTATGGTGGCGGGGGTAGAGCTTTCTTT	TRBV7-6	TRBJ1-1	.	.
CASQGLQETQYF	TGTGCCAGCCAGGGACTACAAGAGACCCAGTACTTC	TRBV2	TRBJ2-5	TRBD2	.
CASRPRSSYEQYF	TGTGCCAGCAGGCCCAGGTCCAGCTACGAGCAGTACTTC	TRBV27	TRBJ2-7	.	.